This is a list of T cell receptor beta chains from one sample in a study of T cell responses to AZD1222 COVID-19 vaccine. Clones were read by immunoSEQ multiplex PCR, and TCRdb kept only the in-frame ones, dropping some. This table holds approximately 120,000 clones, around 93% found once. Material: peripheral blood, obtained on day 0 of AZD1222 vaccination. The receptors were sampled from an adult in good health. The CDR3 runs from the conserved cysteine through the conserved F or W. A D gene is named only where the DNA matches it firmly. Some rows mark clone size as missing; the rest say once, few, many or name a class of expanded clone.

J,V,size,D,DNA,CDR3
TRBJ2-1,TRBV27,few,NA,TGTGCCAGCAGTCTCCGTTTTATAGGGACCTCAAATGAGCAGTTCTTC,CASSLRFIGTSNEQFF
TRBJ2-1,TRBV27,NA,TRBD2,TGTGCCAGCAGTTCAAGGACTAGCGGCCCCTACAATGAGCAGTTCTTC,CASSSRTSGPYNEQFF
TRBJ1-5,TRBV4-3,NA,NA,TGCGCCAGCAGCCAAGATCCCAGTCAGCCCCAGCATTTT,CASSQDPSQPQHF
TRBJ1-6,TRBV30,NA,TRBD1,TGTGCCTGGAGTTCCCCCGGGACAGTTAATTCACCCCTCCACTTT,CAWSSPGTVNSPLHF
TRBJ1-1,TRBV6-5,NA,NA,TGTGCCAGCAGTACATCAGGAAAGTCGGACACTGAAGCTTTCTTT,CASSTSGKSDTEAFF
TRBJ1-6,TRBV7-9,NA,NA,TGTGCCAGCAGCTTAGGTGACAGTTTAAATTCACCCCTCCACTTT,CASSLGDSLNSPLHF
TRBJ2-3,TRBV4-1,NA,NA,TGCGCCAGCAGCGCCCCCGGTCTGGGGGTTCCAGATACGCAGTATTTT,CASSAPGLGVPDTQYF
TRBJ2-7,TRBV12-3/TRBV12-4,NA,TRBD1,TGTGCCAGCAGCAGGACAGGGTCAAGCGAGCAGTACTTC,CASSRTGSSEQYF
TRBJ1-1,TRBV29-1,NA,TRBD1,TGCAGCGTCCGGACAGGGGTAGGCACTGAAGCTTTCTTT,CSVRTGVGTEAFF
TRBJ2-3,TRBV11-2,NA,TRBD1,TGTGCCAGCAGCCGGGCAGGGGGCGCTGGCACAGATACGCAGTATTTT,CASSRAGGAGTDTQYF
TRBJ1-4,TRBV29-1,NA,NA,TGCAGCGTTGGGTCAGGGGCCCGGGAAAAACTGTTTTTT,CSVGSGAREKLFF
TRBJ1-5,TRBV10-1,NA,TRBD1,TGCGCCAGCAGCGCAGGGGGAACCCAGCCCCAGCATTTT,CASSAGGTQPQHF
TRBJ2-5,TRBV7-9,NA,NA,TGTGCCAGCAGCTTAGGGACAGAAGAGACCCAGTACTTC,CASSLGTEETQYF
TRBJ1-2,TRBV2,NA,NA,TGTGCCAGCAGTGAAGGGAGGGTAGACGGCTACACCTTC,CASSEGRVDGYTF
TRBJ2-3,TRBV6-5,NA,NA,TGTGCCAGCAGTTACTGGGATACGCAGTATTTT,CASSYWDTQYF
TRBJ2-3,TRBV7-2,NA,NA,TGTGCCAGCAGCCCCCGATTAGATACGCAGTATTTT,CASSPRLDTQYF
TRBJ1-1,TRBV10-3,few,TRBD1,TGTGCCATCAGGAGGGGGCAGGACACTGAAGCTTTCTTT,CAIRRGQDTEAFF
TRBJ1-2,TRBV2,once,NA,TGTGCCAGCAGTGAACAGGGTCTTGGCTACACCTTC,CASSEQGLGYTF